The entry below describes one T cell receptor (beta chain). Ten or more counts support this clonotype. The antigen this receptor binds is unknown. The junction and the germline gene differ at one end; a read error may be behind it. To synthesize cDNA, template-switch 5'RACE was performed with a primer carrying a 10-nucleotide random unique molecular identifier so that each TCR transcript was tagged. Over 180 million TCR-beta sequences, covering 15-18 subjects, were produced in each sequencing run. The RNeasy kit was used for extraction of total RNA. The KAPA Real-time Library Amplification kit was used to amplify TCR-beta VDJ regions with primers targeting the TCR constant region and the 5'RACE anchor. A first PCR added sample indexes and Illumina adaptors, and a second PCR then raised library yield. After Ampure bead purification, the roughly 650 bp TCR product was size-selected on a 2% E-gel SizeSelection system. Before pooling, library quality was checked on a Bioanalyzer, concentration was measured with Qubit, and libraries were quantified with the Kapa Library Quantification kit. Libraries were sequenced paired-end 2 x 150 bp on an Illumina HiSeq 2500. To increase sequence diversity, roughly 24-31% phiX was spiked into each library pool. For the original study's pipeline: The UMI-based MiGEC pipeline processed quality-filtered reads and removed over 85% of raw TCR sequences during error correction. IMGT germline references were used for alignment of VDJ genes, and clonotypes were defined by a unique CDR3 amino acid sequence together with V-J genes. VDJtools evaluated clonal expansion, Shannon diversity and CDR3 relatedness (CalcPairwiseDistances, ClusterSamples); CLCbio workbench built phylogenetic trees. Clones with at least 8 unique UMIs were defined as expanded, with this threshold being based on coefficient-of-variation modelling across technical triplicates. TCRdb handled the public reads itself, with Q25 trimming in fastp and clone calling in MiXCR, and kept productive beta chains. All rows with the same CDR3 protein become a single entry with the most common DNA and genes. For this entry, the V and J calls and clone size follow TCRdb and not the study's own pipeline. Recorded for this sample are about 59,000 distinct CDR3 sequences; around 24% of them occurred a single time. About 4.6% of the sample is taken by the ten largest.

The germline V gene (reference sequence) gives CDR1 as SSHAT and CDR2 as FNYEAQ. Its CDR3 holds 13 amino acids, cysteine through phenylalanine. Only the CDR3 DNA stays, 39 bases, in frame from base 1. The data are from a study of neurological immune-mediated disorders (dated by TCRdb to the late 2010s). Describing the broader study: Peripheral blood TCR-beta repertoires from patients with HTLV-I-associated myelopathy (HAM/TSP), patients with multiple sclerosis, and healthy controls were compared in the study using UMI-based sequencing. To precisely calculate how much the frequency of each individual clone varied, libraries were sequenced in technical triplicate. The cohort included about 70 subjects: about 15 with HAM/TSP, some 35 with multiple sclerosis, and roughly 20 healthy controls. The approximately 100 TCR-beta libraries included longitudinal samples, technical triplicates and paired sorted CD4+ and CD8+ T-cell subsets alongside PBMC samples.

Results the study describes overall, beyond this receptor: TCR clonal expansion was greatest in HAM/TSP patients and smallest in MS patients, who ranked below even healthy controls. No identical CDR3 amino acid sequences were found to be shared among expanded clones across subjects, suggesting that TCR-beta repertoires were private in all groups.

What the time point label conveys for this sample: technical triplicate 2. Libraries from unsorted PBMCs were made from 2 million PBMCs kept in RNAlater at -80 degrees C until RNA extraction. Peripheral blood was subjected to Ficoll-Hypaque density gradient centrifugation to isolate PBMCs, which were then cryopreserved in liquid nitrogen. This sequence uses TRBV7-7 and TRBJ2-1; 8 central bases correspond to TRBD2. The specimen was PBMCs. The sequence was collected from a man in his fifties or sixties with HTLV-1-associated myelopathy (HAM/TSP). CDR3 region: CASSPGTSNEQFF. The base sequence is TGTGCTAGCAGCCCCGGGACTAGCAATGAGCAGTTCTTC.